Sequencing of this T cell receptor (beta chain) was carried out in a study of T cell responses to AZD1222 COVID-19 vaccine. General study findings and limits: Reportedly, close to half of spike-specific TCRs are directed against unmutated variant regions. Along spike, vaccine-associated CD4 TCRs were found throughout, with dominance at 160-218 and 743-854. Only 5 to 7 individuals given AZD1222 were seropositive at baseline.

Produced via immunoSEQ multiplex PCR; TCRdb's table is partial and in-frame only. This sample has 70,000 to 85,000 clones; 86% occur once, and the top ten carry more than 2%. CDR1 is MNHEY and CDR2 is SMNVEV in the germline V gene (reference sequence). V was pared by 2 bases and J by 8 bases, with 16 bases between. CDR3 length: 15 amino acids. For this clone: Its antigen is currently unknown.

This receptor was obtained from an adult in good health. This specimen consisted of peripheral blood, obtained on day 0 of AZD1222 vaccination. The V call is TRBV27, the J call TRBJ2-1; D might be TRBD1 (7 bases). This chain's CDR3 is CASSLGGGLIHEQFF. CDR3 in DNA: TGTGCCAGCAGTTTAGGAGGGGGCCTTATCCATGAGCAGTTCTTC.